These 19 T cell receptor beta chains were all obtained from the same sample, sequenced in a study of T cell changes during pregnancy in multiple sclerosis. Generated by immunoSEQ multiplex PCR, the TCRdb table keeps only in-frame clones and is missing some. The repertoire holds some 70,000 clones, with 80% to 95% as singletons. The sample here was CD8+ T cells from peripheral blood mononuclear cells, taken in the third trimester of pregnancy. These TCRs come from a female donor in good health, enrolled as a control in a pregnancy study.

This CDR3 is CASRGQGHAEAFF. The CDR3 DNA sequence: TGCGCCAGCCGAGGACAGGGCCATGCTGAAGCTTTCTTT. The chain is built from TRBV4-1 and TRBJ1-1, with TRBD1 identical over 8 bases. Per germline, CDR1 MGHRA and CDR2 YSYEKL. V lost 8 bases and J lost 6; bases outside the gene matches: 8. The CDR3 consists of 13 residues.

V gene TRBV4-1 combines with J gene TRBJ2-1; D uncertain. Trimming removed 1 base from V and 5 bases from J, with 9 bases in between. The germline V gene encodes CDR1 MGHRA and CDR2 YSYEKL. This CDR3 is 14 amino acids long. The CDR3 DNA follows: TGCGCCAGCAGCCAAGTGGGCAGGCACAATGAGCAGTTCTTC. Protein: CASSQVGRHNEQFF.

The gene calls are TRBV5-6 and TRBJ2-7; TRBD1 agrees at 12 bases. Trimming removed 4 bases from V and 4 bases from J; junction bases left unmatched: 3. The CDR3 extends over 14 amino acids. From germline, CDR1 is SGHDT and CDR2 YYEEEE. CDR3 sequence (DNA): TGTGCCAGCAGCAAGGGACAGGGGGCTTACGAGCAGTACTTC. Protein sequence: CASSKGQGAYEQYF. Combining the CDR3 with reference TRBV5-6 and TRBJ2-7 gives the whole variable domain DAGVTQSPTHLIKTRGQQVTLRCSPKSGHDTVSWYQQALGQGPQFIFQYYEEEERQRGNFPDRFSGHQFPNYSSELNVNALLLGDSALYLCASSKGQGAYEQYFGPGTRLTVT.

The J gene is TRBJ1-4, the V gene TRBV19; 10 bases agree with TRBD1. The CDR3 is made up of 13 amino acids. CDR1 and CDR2 from the germline V gene are LNHDA and SQIVND (reference sequence). J lost 4 bases, V lost 9 bases, and 2 bases had no gene match. The CDR3 region is CASRDRGNEKLFF. CDR3 nucleotide sequence: TGTGCCAGCCGGGACAGGGGTAATGAAAAACTGTTTTTT.

The chain combines TRBV30 with TRBJ2-1, with 13 positions matching TRBD2. The CDR3 has 13 amino acids. The germline gives CDR1 GTSNPN, CDR2 SVGIG (reference sequence). Losses at the gene ends were 4 bases for V and 8 bases for J; bases not matched to a gene: 2. CDR3 coding DNA: TGTGCCTGGATAGGGACTAGCGGGGATGAGCAGTTCTTC. Its protein product is CAWIGTSGDEQFF.

The chain's CDR3 is CASSVGGGSYNEQFF. The CDR3 coding sequence is TGTGCCAGCAGCGTAGGGGGGGGGTCCTACAATGAGCAGTTCTTC. The chain uses TRBV9 and TRBJ2-1; 7 nucleotides align to TRBD2. The J segment lost 1 base and the V segment lost 0 bases, leaving 1 base of the junction unmatched. Looked up from germline, CDR1 is SGDLS and CDR2 is YYNGEE. This CDR3 is built from 15 residues.

CDR3 sequence reads: CASAKFRGGLHNEQFF. For the CDR3, the DNA is TGTGCCAGCGCCAAATTCCGGGGGGGCCTCCACAATGAGCAGTTCTTC. The V and J genes are TRBV6-6 and TRBJ2-1; 8 bases fit TRBD2. V trimming: 8 bases; J trimming: 5 bases; junction bases outside the gene matches: 14. There are 16 residues in the CDR3. The germline V gene has CDR1 MNHNY and CDR2 SVGAGI (reference sequence).

The V gene is TRBV5-1, the J gene TRBJ2-1; D ambiguous. This CDR3 is 14 amino acids long. Germline loops: CDR1 SGHRS, CDR2 YFSETQ. V was shortened by 4 bases and J by 8 bases, with 16 bases between the two germline ends. CDR3 bases: TGCGCCAGCAGCCCGCTCTTACGAGTGGATGAGCAGTTCTTC. Residues: CASSPLLRVDEQFF.

CDR3 residues: CASRSTGSNQPQHF. CDR3 coding DNA: TGTGCCAGCAGATCAACAGGTAGCAATCAGCCCCAGCATTTT. The chain joins TRBV6-5 to TRBJ1-5; maybe TRBD1 (5 bases). The germline gives CDR1 MNHEY, CDR2 SVGAGI. V was shortened by 6 bases and J by 0 bases, with 9 bases between the two germline ends. This CDR3 contains 14 residues.

This chain joins TRBV7-3 and TRBJ1-1, with D perhaps TRBD1 (6 bases). From germline, CDR1 is SGHTA and CDR2 FQGTGA. V was clipped by 0 bases and J by 3 bases, with 11 bases between them. This CDR3 has 15 amino acids. In DNA, the CDR3 is TGTGCCAGCAGCTTAACACAGGGCCCCTACACTGAAGCTTTCTTT. The encoded protein is CASSLTQGPYTEAFF.

The V and J genes are TRBV7-6 and TRBJ2-7; 10 bases are shared with TRBD1. In germline, CDR1 is SGHVS, CDR2 FNYEAQ. Trimming cost V 5 bases and J 3 bases; bases outside gene matches: 7. CDR3 length equals 15 residues. CDR3 sequence: CASSPTGGDFYEQYF. The CDR3 DNA reads as TGTGCCAGCAGCCCGACAGGGGGCGATTTCTACGAGCAGTACTTC.

A note on this clone: The same CDR3 arises from other DNA sequences in this sample as well. V usage is TRBV7-2 and J usage is TRBJ2-7; D possibly corresponds to TRBD1 (6 bases). The V and J ends lost 0 bases and 0 bases respectively, with 6 bases between them. This CDR3 region has 14 residues. The germline V gene has CDR1 SGHTA and CDR2 FQGNSA. This CDR3 reads CASSLADSSYEQYF. CDR3 DNA sequence: TGTGCCAGCAGCTTAGCGGACAGCTCCTACGAGCAGTACTTC.

The J gene is TRBJ2-5, the V gene TRBV7-3; TRBD2 matches at 11 bases. The germline V gene has CDR1 SGHTA and CDR2 FQGTGA. V lost 5 bases, J lost 2 bases, and 10 bases stayed unmatched. The CDR3 contains 17 residues. The CDR3 region has the DNA TGTGCCAGCAGCCGACGGGATACTAGCGGGGGTCAAGAGACCCAGTACTTC. Translated: CASSRRDTSGGQETQYF.

V and J are TRBV5-1 and TRBJ2-3, with a tentative D call TRBD1 (6 bases). Per germline, CDR1 SGHRS and CDR2 YFSETQ. The CDR3 consists of 15 residues. The V gene lost 4 bases and the J gene lost 7 bases, with 19 bases spanning the gap. CDR3 sequence reads: CASSQYRERANTQYF. DNA for the CDR3: TGCGCCAGCAGCCAGTACAGGGAAAGGGCAAATACGCAGTATTTT.

The gene calls are TRBV13 and TRBJ2-7; unclear D gene. Germline assignment: CDR1 PRHDT and CDR2 FYEKMQ (reference sequence). With 5 bases removed from V and 3 bases from J, the gap between germline ends came to 8 bases. The length of the CDR3 is 12 residues. CDR3 coding DNA: TGTGCCAGCAGCCAGAACAGCTACGAGCAGTACTTC. It specifies CASSQNSYEQYF.

This rearrangement joins TRBV30 to TRBJ2-5, with 8 bases lining up with TRBD2. With V trimmed by 4 bases and J by 4 bases, 8 bases remained unmatched. The CDR3 is 14 residues long. Germline loops: CDR1 GTSNPN, CDR2 SVGIG (reference sequence). The CDR3 here is CAWTKRGGRETQYF. CDR3 bases: TGTGCCTGGACCAAACGGGGGGGGCGAGAGACCCAGTACTTC.

This clone was seen only once. The chain uses TRBV11-1 and TRBJ1-1; 7 bases agree with TRBD1. J lost 2 bases, V lost 3 bases, and 9 bases had no gene match. This CDR3 has 16 residues. The germline CDR1 and CDR2 sequences are SGHAT and FQDESV (reference sequence). The CDR3 DNA is TGTGCCAGCAGCTTCCTAAAACAGGGGCCCAACACTGAAGCTTTCTTT. It yields the protein CASSFLKQGPNTEAFF.

The V and J genes are TRBV15 and TRBJ1-1; a weak D match, TRBD1 (5 bases). The CDR3 has 15 residues. V dropped 2 bases and J dropped 4 bases, with 14 bases sitting between them. The germline gives CDR1 LNHNV, CDR2 YYDKDF (reference sequence). CDR3 DNA sequence: TGTGCCACCAGCAGATCAGTGACAGATCCCACTGAAGCTTTCTTT. Amino acid sequence: CATSRSVTDPTEAFF.

The J gene is TRBJ1-1, the V gene TRBV11-2; D uncertain. The CDR3 loop spans 12 amino acids. The ends were cut back, 4 bases at V and 10 bases at J, with 13 bases in the middle. Looked up from germline, CDR1 is SGHAT and CDR2 is FQNNGV. In nucleotides, the CDR3 is TGTGCCAGCAGCTCCGGTATAGTTACAGCTTTCTTT. It yields the protein CASSSGIVTAFF.